This entry features one TCR beta chain sequence. Seattle patient enrollment occurred during active infection, with longitudinal follow-up thereafter. The germline V gene encodes CDR1 SGHDT and CDR2 YYEEEE. Deletions cut 4 bases from V and 5 bases from J, with 18 bases between. CDR3 length equals 16 residues. Generated by immunoSEQ multiplex PCR, the TCRdb table keeps only in-frame clones and is missing some. The sample has fewer than 200,000 clones; roughly 81% are singletons. The sample comes from a study of blood T cell repertoires in COVID-19. Study summary: COVID-19 samples, acute and convalescent, were from the United States, Italy and Spain.

The clonotype comes from a woman aged 55-69 years with COVID-19, enrolled during active disease. Sequenced material: peripheral blood. The chain joins TRBV5-6 to TRBJ2-2; TRBD2 is a possible D gene (6 bases). The CDR3: CASSLFLGGGTGELFF. In DNA, the CDR3 is TGTGCCAGCAGCCTCTTCTTGGGAGGAGGGACCGGGGAGCTGTTTTTT.